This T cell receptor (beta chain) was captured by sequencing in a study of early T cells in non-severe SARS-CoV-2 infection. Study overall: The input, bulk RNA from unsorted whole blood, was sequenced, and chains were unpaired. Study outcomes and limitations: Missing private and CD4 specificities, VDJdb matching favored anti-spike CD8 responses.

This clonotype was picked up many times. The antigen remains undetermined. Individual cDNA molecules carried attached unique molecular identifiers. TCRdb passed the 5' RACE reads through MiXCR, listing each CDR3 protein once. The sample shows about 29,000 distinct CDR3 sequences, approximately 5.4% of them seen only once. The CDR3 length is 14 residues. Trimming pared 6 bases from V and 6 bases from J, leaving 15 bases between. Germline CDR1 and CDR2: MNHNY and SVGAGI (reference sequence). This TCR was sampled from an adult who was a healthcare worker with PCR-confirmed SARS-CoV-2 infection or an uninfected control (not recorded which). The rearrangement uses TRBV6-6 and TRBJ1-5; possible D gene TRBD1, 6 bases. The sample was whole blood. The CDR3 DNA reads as TGTGCCAGCAGGGAGCAACAGGGTTCTCAGCCCCAGCATTTT. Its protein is CASREQQGSQPQHF.